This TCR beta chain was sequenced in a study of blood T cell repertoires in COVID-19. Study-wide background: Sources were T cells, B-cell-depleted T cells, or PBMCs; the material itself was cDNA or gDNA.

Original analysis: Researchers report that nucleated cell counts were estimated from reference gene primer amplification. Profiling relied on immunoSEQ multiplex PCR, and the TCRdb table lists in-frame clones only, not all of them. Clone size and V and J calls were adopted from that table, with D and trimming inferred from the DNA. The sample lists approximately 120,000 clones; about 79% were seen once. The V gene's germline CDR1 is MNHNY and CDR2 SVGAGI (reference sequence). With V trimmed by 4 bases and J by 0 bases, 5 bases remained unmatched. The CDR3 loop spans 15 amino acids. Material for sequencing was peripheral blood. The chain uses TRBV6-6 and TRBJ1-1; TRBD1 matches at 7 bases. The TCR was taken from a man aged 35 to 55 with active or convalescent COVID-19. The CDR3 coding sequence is TGTGCCAGCAGTTCAGGACAGGCCGTGAACACTGAAGCTTTCTTT. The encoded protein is CASSSGQAVNTEAFF.